Included here is one T cell receptor beta chain sequence, with context. The sample comes from a study of T cell responses to AZD1222 COVID-19 vaccine. Repertoires were generated with immunoSEQ multiplex PCR, while TCRdb's copy carries only in-frame clones and drops some. The table has 100,000 to 150,000 clones, 85% to 90% seen once; the top ten hold over 8.5%. The sample in question was peripheral blood, obtained on day 0 of MenACWY control vaccination. The receptor was derived from an adult in good health.

As DNA, the CDR3 is TGTGCCAGCAGCCCCGGGACTAGCGGGACAACAGATACGCAGTATTTT. The encoded protein is CASSPGTSGTTDTQYF. The V gene is TRBV11-3, the J gene TRBJ2-3; 13 bases agree with TRBD2. CDR3 length: 16 residues. In germline, CDR1 is SGHNT, CDR2 YENEEA. Losses at the gene ends were 5 bases for V and 3 bases for J; bases not matched to a gene: 5. Using reference TRBV11-3 and TRBJ2-3 for the parts outside the CDR3, the full variable domain is EAGVVQSPRYKIIEKKQPVAFWCNPISGHNTLYWYLQNLGQGPELLIRYENEEAVDDSQLPKDRFSAERLKGVDSTLKIQPAELGDSAVYLCASSPGTSGTTDTQYFGPGTRLTVL.